These 32 T cell receptor beta chains originate from one sample sequenced in a study of long-term antiretroviral therapy in people with HIV. They ran version v3.0 of the immunoSEQ assay at survey level. Clones were sequenced by immunoSEQ multiplex PCR, and TCRdb holds only the in-frame ones, with some missing. The data hold about 19,000 clones, with approximately 84% observed a single time. The input for sequencing was unsorted PBMCs, taken 0.9 years after starting antiretroviral therapy. These TCRs come from a man aged 18 to 30 with HIV.

The rearrangement uses TRBV10-3 and TRBJ1-1, with D possibly being TRBD1 (5 bases). V dropped 0 bases and J dropped 10 bases, with 18 bases sitting between them. The V gene's germline CDR1 is ENHRY and CDR2 SYGVKD. This CDR3 region has 15 residues. The CDR3 nucleotides are TGTGCCATCAGTGAGTCCTCCCCTCGGGGGTTGGGAGCTTTCTTT. It is translated as CAISESSPRGLGAFF.

The J gene is TRBJ1-1, the V gene TRBV10-3; possible D gene TRBD1, 6 bases. V was pared by 4 bases and J by 10 bases, with 13 bases between. CDR1 is ENHRY and CDR2 is SYGVKD in the germline V gene. There are 12 residues in the CDR3. The CDR3 reads CAISGGGLRAFF. The CDR3 DNA sequence: TGTGCCATCAGTGGGGGGGGCCTGAGAGCTTTCTTT.

The chain employs TRBV18 and TRBJ2-7; 9 bases fit TRBD1. This CDR3 has 15 amino acids. CDR1 is KGHSH, CDR2 LQKENI, per germline. Unmatched junction bases numbered 7, after V lost 3 bases and J lost 4 bases. CDR3 DNA sequence: TGTGCCAGCTCACCGGGGGGACAGGGTGGATACGAGCAGTACGTC. Translated: CASSPGGQGGYEQYV.

This chain joins TRBV6-4 and TRBJ2-1; D remains ambiguous. CDR1 is MRHNA and CDR2 is SNTAGT in the germline V gene. Trimming cost V 3 bases and J 8 bases, with 14 bases left between them. There are 14 residues in the CDR3. The CDR3 sequence: CASSEDQTNDEQFF. The CDR3 DNA reads TGTGCCAGCAGTGAAGACCAAACCAATGATGAGCAGTTCTTC.

The chain joins TRBV4-2 to TRBJ2-5; D is perhaps TRBD1 or TRBD2 (6 bases each). V lost 2 bases to trimming and J lost 3 bases, with 7 bases between them. This CDR3 contains 13 residues. CDR1 is LGHNA, CDR2 YNFKEQ, per germline. The DNA of the CDR3 is TGTGCCAGCAGCCAAAGGGGGGAAGAGACCCAGTACTTC. This translates into CASSQRGEETQYF.

The V call is TRBV30, the J call TRBJ1-1, with 9 positions matching TRBD1. This CDR3 has 11 amino acids. The germline gives CDR1 GTSNPN, CDR2 SVGIG (reference sequence). With V trimmed by 7 bases and J by 7 bases, 4 bases remained unmatched. CDR3 sequence (DNA): TGTGCCTTTGACAGGGGGGATGAAGCTTTCTTT. It codes for CAFDRGDEAFF.

The chain is built from TRBV7-9 and TRBJ2-5; maybe TRBD2 (6 bases). Germline-derived CDR1 and CDR2 are SEHNR and FQNEAQ (reference sequence). The CDR3 is made up of 13 amino acids. Between the trimmed V and J ends, which lost 8 bases and 1 base, there was a span of 11 bases. The CDR3 loop reads CASGRDSQETQYF. CDR3 bases: TGTGCCAGCGGGCGGGACTCCCAAGAGACCCAGTACTTC.

J is TRBJ1-5 and V is TRBV6-5; possible D gene TRBD1, 6 bases. This CDR3 has 14 amino acids. V lost 5 bases, J lost 4 bases, and 12 bases lay in between. Germline V lookup: CDR1 MNHEY, CDR2 SVGAGI. CDR3 protein: CASSRNRANQPQHF. For the CDR3, the DNA is TGTGCCAGCAGTAGAAACAGGGCTAATCAGCCCCAGCATTTT.

This clone was counted between two and nine times. The rearrangement links TRBV28 to TRBJ2-7; the D is unclear. The V gene lost 2 bases and the J gene lost 2 bases, with 4 bases spanning the gap. Germline V gives CDR1 MDHEN, CDR2 SYDVKM. This CDR3 region has 12 residues. CDR3 region: CASSLIAYEQYF. CDR3 bases: TGTGCCAGCAGTTTAATCGCCTACGAGCAGTACTTC.

The chain uses TRBV2 and TRBJ2-5; a possible D gene is TRBD2 (6 bases). V lost 6 bases, J lost 5 bases, and 10 bases lay in between. This CDR3 is 12 amino acids long. Germline values: CDR1 SNHLY, CDR2 FYNNEI. The DNA for the CDR3 is TGTGCCAGCAGAGCAGGGACTGAGACCCAGTACTTC. This codes for CASRAGTETQYF.

The chain recombines TRBV19 with TRBJ1-5; the D is unclear. Germline loops: CDR1 LNHDA, CDR2 SQIVND (reference sequence). Trimming stripped 3 bases from V and 5 bases from J, with 8 bases between. This CDR3 contains 13 residues. CDR3 bases: TGTGCCAGTAGTATTCATGTCGATCAGCCCCAGCATTTT. Translating gives CASSIHVDQPQHF.

CDR3 sequence: CASSWGRHTGELFF. In DNA form, the CDR3 reads TGTGCCAGCAGTTGGGGGCGGCACACCGGGGAGCTGTTTTTT. This rearrangement joins TRBV6-5 to TRBJ2-2, with a tentative D call TRBD1 (6 bases). The CDR3 has 14 residues. Germline V gene lookup returns CDR1 MNHEY and CDR2 SVGAGI. V was trimmed by 4 bases and J by 3 bases, leaving 9 bases between them.

V is TRBV5-5 and J is TRBJ2-2, with 7 bases identical to TRBD1. Unmatched junction bases numbered 6, after V lost 4 bases and J lost 3 bases. CDR3 length equals 15 residues. Germline lookup yields CDR1 SGHKS and CDR2 YYEKEE (reference sequence). CDR3 nucleotide sequence: TGTGCCAGCAGCAAAGACAGGGAGTACACCGGGGAGCTGTTTTTT. This encodes CASSKDREYTGELFF.

This chain connects TRBV6-6 to TRBJ1-5; unclear D gene. The germline CDR1 and CDR2 sequences are MNHNY and SVGAGI (reference sequence). Between the trimmed V and J ends, which lost 4 bases and 5 bases, there was a span of 6 bases. This CDR3 has 12 residues. The CDR3 region is CASSFRDQPQHF. CDR3 coding DNA: TGTGCCAGCAGTTTCCGTGATCAGCCCCAGCATTTT.

This chain links TRBV18 with TRBJ1-2; D remains unclear. Looked up from germline, CDR1 is KGHSH and CDR2 is LQKENI. The ends were cut back, 4 bases at V and 7 bases at J, with 16 bases in the middle. The CDR3 has 14 residues. CDR3 nucleotide sequence: TGTGCCAGCTCACGCACGGGCCTCCGTTCTGGCTACACCTTC. It yields the protein CASSRTGLRSGYTF.

The CDR3 loop reads CASSQYLGAGELFF. CDR3 bases: TGTGCCAGCAGCCAATATTTGGGAGCCGGGGAGCTGTTTTTT. The chain links TRBV14 to TRBJ2-2; D possibly corresponds to TRBD2 (5 bases). V shed 2 bases and J shed 6 bases, with 10 bases lying between them. The CDR3 sequence is 14 residues long. CDR1 is SGHDN and CDR2 is FVKESK in the germline V gene. The variable domain in full, completed from reference TRBV14 and TRBJ2-2, reads EAGVTQFPSHSVIEKGQTVTLRCDPISGHDNLYWYRRVMGKEIKFLLHFVKESKQDESGMPNNRFLAERTGGTYSTLKVQPAELEDSGVYFCASSQYLGAGELFFGEGSRLTVL.

This clone was recorded once. The J gene is TRBJ1-5, the V gene TRBV6-6; D ambiguous. The CDR3 runs to 15 residues. Looked up from germline, CDR1 is MNHNY and CDR2 is SVGAGI (reference sequence). Deletions cut 2 bases from V and 0 bases from J, with 8 bases between. In DNA form, the CDR3 reads TGTGCCAGCAGTTACATGGAGTATAGCAATCAGCCCCAGCATTTT. Translated, it gives CASSYMEYSNQPQHF.

This rearrangement joins TRBV9 to TRBJ2-3; D is unresolved. The CDR3 is made up of 12 amino acids. Between the trimmed V and J ends, which lost 0 bases and 6 bases, there was a span of 5 bases. Germline CDR1 SGDLS, CDR2 YYNGEE. The CDR3 region is CASSVAEDTQYF. The CDR3 DNA is TGTGCCAGCAGCGTAGCGGAGGATACGCAGTATTTT.

The rearrangement links TRBV6-5 to TRBJ1-5; TRBD1 might be the D (6 bases). The CDR3 extends over 13 amino acids. The V end was cut by 5 bases, the J end by 4 bases, with 9 bases between. Germline V gene lookup returns CDR1 MNHEY and CDR2 SVGAGI. Written as DNA, the CDR3 is TGTGCCAGCAGTCGACAGGTTAATCAGCCCCAGCATTTT. This codes for CASSRQVNQPQHF.

The J gene is TRBJ2-7, the V gene TRBV18; 9 bases are a match to TRBD2. The CDR3 has 16 amino acids. The J segment lost 3 bases and the V segment lost 0 bases, leaving 6 bases of the junction unmatched. Germline V gene sequence: CDR1 KGHSH, CDR2 LQKENI. DNA for the CDR3: TGTGCCAGCTCACCACCGACCAGCGGGGGGTTCTACGAGCAGTACTTC. This gives the protein CASSPPTSGGFYEQYF.

This chain links TRBV6-5 with TRBJ2-5; 7 bases are shared with TRBD1. The J segment lost 2 bases and the V segment lost 6 bases, leaving 6 bases of the junction unmatched. The CDR3 is made up of 14 amino acids. Germline loops: CDR1 MNHEY, CDR2 SVGAGI. For the CDR3, the DNA is TGTGCCAGCAGCCCAGACAGGGCTCAAGAGACCCAGTACTTC. Its protein product is CASSPDRAQETQYF.

A few counts support this clone. The junction departs from germline at one end; a sequencing error may be responsible. The chain uses TRBV5-4 and TRBJ2-7; 10 bases are shared with TRBD1. The CDR3 sequence is 15 residues long. From germline, CDR1 is SGHNT and CDR2 YYREEE (reference sequence). The CDR3 coding sequence is TGTGCCAGCAGCAGGTCGGGACAGGGGCCCTACGGGCAGTACTTC. This sequence encodes CASSRSGQGPYGQYF.

This chain uses TRBV7-2 with TRBJ2-1; D uncertain. V was clipped by 0 bases and J by 0 bases, with 6 bases between them. The CDR3 sequence is 15 residues long. Germline V CDR1 and CDR2: SGHTA, FQGNSA. In DNA, the CDR3 is TGTGCCAGCAGCTTAGCGGCTAGCTCCTACAATGAGCAGTTCTTC. Its protein is CASSLAASSYNEQFF.

This chain connects TRBV6-1 to TRBJ1-5, with 7 bases matching TRBD1. This CDR3 comprises 17 residues. CDR1 and CDR2 from the germline V gene are MNHNS and SASEGT. V shed 4 bases and J 2 bases; nucleotides not matched to a gene: 11. The CDR3 loop reads CASSGTGPPAGNQPQHF. Written as DNA, the CDR3 is TGTGCCAGCAGTGGGACAGGTCCCCCCGCGGGCAATCAGCCCCAGCATTTT.

V gene TRBV18 combines with J gene TRBJ1-4; D unclear. CDR3 length: 15 amino acids. Trimming took off 3 bases at V and 8 bases at J, with 16 bases between the two ends. Germline V gene data show CDR1 as KGHSH and CDR2 as LQKENI. This CDR3 is CASSPAAGQGEKLFF. The DNA for the CDR3 is TGTGCCAGCTCACCCGCAGCAGGCCAAGGGGAAAAACTGTTTTTT.

The chain is built from TRBV19 and TRBJ1-1; D might be TRBD1 (6 bases). Germline assignment: CDR1 LNHDA and CDR2 SQIVND (reference sequence). Trimming left V 3 bases short and J 4 bases short, with 12 bases between. The CDR3 loop spans 14 amino acids. This CDR3 is CASSIDGGSTEAFF. The DNA of the CDR3 is TGTGCCAGTAGTATTGATGGGGGCAGCACTGAAGCTTTCTTT.

The genes are TRBV6-5 and TRBJ2-2, with unresolved D. This CDR3 spans 16 amino acids. Germline lookup yields CDR1 MNHEY and CDR2 SVGAGI. V was clipped by 2 bases and J by 3 bases, with 13 bases between them. This CDR3 reads CASSYGTVTYTGELFF. The CDR3 nucleotides are TGTGCCAGCAGTTACGGCACAGTGACCTACACCGGGGAGCTGTTTTTT.

This clone was recorded a few times. The V and J genes are TRBV5-6 and TRBJ1-5; D uncertain. Trimming removed 1 base from V and 3 bases from J, with 2 bases in between. Germline V gives CDR1 SGHDT, CDR2 YYEEEE. This CDR3 comprises 12 residues. The CDR3 DNA reads as TGTGCCAGCAGCTTGAACAATCAGCCCCAGCATTTT. Translating gives CASSLNNQPQHF.

This clone was counted once. J is TRBJ1-3 and V is TRBV13; D remains unclear. The CDR3 loop spans 16 amino acids. Trimming removed 1 base from V and 2 bases from J, with 12 bases in between. Germline CDR1 PRHDT, CDR2 FYEKMQ (reference sequence). The CDR3 sequence: CASSLAVVGTGNTIYF. In DNA form, the CDR3 reads TGTGCCAGCAGCTTAGCCGTGGTGGGCACTGGAAACACCATATATTTT. Variable domain in full (rest from reference TRBV13 and TRBJ1-3): AAGVIQSPRHLIKEKRETATLKCYPIPRHDTVYWYQQGPGQDPQFLISFYEKMQSDKGSIPDRFSAQQFSDYHSELNMSSLELGDSALYFCASSLAVVGTGNTIYFGEGSWLTVV.

The table lists this clone with a few counts. V and J are TRBV2 and TRBJ1-2; TRBD1 agrees at 8 bases. The CDR3 contains 15 residues. The germline CDR1 and CDR2 sequences are SNHLY and FYNNEI. With V trimmed by 6 bases and J by 0 bases, 6 bases remained unmatched. CDR3 residues: CASSKDRGANYGYTF. The CDR3 nucleotides read TGTGCCAGCAGCAAAGACAGGGGAGCTAACTATGGCTACACCTTC.

This chain connects TRBV6-5 to TRBJ1-2; D is perhaps TRBD1 (6 bases). Germline loops: CDR1 MNHEY, CDR2 SVGAGI. Trimming removed 6 bases at V and 8 bases at J, with 19 bases between. This CDR3 is 14 amino acids long. CDR3 amino acids: CASSARSNREGYTF. For the CDR3, the DNA is TGTGCCAGCAGCGCACGATCGAACAGGGAAGGCTACACCTTC.

V is TRBV5-1 and J is TRBJ1-2; D is ambiguous. This CDR3 contains 12 residues. Germline V CDR1 and CDR2: SGHRS, YFSETQ. Trimming took 0 bases from V and 8 from J, leaving 8 bases between them. The CDR3 loop is CASSLGSQGYTF. CDR3 DNA sequence: TGCGCCAGCAGCTTGGGGAGCCAAGGCTACACCTTC.